Shown below are 29 T cell receptor beta chains from a single sample sequenced in a study of T cells expressing NK-cell markers. Following a re-call of the 5' RACE reads, TCRdb has one entry per CDR3 protein and lacks DNA. Its table lists some 390,000 distinct CDR3 sequences. Sequenced: blood T cells: a sorted CD56 or NKG2C T cell subset, CD4+ or CD8+ T cells, or bulk PBMC T cells (not recorded which). The receptors derive from a woman aged 45-60 years in good health.

This chain's CDR3 is CATSREGTLSDTIYF. The chain uses TRBV15 and TRBJ1-3. There are 15 residues in the CDR3. Germline CDR1 and CDR2: LNHNV and YYDKDF (reference sequence).

The rearrangement uses TRBV5-1 and TRBJ2-1; TCRdb returns TRBD2, unconfirmable since there is no DNA. The CDR3 totals 15 residues. CDR1 is SGHRS, CDR2 YFSETQ, per germline. The CDR3 protein is CASSPQTSGGNEQFF.

This chain links TRBV4-1 with TRBJ2-2; TCRdb indicates TRBD1, and absent DNA this call remains unverified. This CDR3 contains 18 residues. Germline assignment: CDR1 MGHRA and CDR2 YSYEKL. The CDR3 sequence is CASSQAPAGLTNTGELFF.

The CDR3 spells CASSPGSGGRYLDTQYF. This chain links TRBV4-1 with TRBJ2-3; with no DNA, the TCRdb D assignment of TRBD2 cannot be verified. This CDR3 is built from 17 residues. Germline assignment: CDR1 MGHRA and CDR2 YSYEKL.

This chain connects TRBV10-2 to TRBJ2-1; there is no DNA to check the TCRdb D call of TRBD2. The CDR3 is 14 residues long. Germline CDR1 reads WSHSY; CDR2 reads SAAADI. The CDR3 sequence: CATKGSGVGHEQFF.

The rearrangement uses TRBV12-3 or TRBV12-4 and TRBJ2-2. This CDR3 comprises 14 residues. The CDR3 protein is CASSFQANTGELFF.

The chain combines TRBV3-1 with TRBJ2-2; the D call from TCRdb, TRBD2, cannot be confirmed without DNA. Germline V gene lookup returns CDR1 LGHDT and CDR2 YNNKEL (reference sequence). The CDR3 runs to 16 residues. This chain's CDR3 is CASSADLALNTGELFF. Filled out from reference TRBV3-1 and TRBJ2-2, the complete variable domain reads DTAVSQTPKYLVTQMGNDKSIKCEQNLGHDTMYWYKQDSKKFLKIMFSYNNKELIINETVPNRFSPKSPDKAHLNLHINSLELGDSAVYFCASSADLALNTGELFFGEGSRLTVL.

This chain links TRBV6-2 or TRBV6-3 with TRBJ2-3; TCRdb names TRBD2, which stays unverified in the absence of DNA. CDR1 is MNHEY, CDR2 SVGEGT, per germline. The CDR3 runs 16 residues. The CDR3 loop is CASSYPASGRTDTQYF.

The chain carries TRBV29-1 and TRBJ2-3; TCRdb returns TRBD1, unconfirmable since there is no DNA. The CDR3 sequence is 13 residues long. CDR1 and CDR2 from the germline V gene are SQVTM and ANQGSEA. CDR3 sequence: CSVQGRGTDTQYF.

The J gene is TRBJ2-3, the V gene TRBV9; TCRdb gives TRBD2 as the D gene, but with no DNA this cannot be confirmed. Germline loops: CDR1 SGDLS, CDR2 YYNGEE. CDR3 length equals 16 residues. The chain's CDR3 is CASSVAIGTTSGTQYF.

J is TRBJ1-1 and V is TRBV4-1; TCRdb returns TRBD1, unconfirmable since there is no DNA. This CDR3 contains 13 residues. Per the germline V gene, CDR1 is MGHRA and CDR2 is YSYEKL. CDR3 amino acids: CASSQGGLAEAFF.

V gene TRBV6-6 combines with J gene TRBJ2-1. The CDR3 runs 13 residues. The germline V gene encodes CDR1 MNHNY and CDR2 SVGAGI (reference sequence). CDR3 sequence reads: CASSYEGLDEQFF.

The chain carries TRBV5-1 and TRBJ2-7. Germline V CDR1 and CDR2: SGHRS, YFSETQ. This CDR3 is 15 amino acids long. The CDR3: CASSLEKGRSYEQYF.

CDR3 amino acids: CASSLELSGNEQFF. The J gene is TRBJ2-1, the V gene TRBV12-3 or TRBV12-4; TCRdb names TRBD2, which stays unverified in the absence of DNA. This CDR3 region has 14 residues.

This chain uses TRBV5-1 with TRBJ1-2; lacking DNA, the TRBD1 call made by TCRdb goes unchecked. Per germline, CDR1 SGHRS and CDR2 YFSETQ. The CDR3 covers 13 residues. CDR3 residues: CASSSGQVYGYTF.

The V call is TRBV5-1, the J call TRBJ2-5; TCRdb designates TRBD2, a call that cannot be tested without DNA. The CDR3 has 16 residues. Per germline, CDR1 SGHRS and CDR2 YFSETQ. This chain's CDR3 is CASSLNLAGGPKTQYF.

This rearrangement joins TRBV14 to TRBJ2-3; TCRdb lists TRBD2, though no DNA is available to test this call. CDR1 is SGHDN and CDR2 is FVKESK in the germline V gene. This CDR3 has 16 residues. CDR3 sequence reads: CASSRGTSGKTDTQYF.

The gene calls are TRBV25-1 and TRBJ2-1; TCRdb selects TRBD2, and the lack of DNA leaves this call unchecked. Germline assignment: CDR1 MGHDK and CDR2 SYGVNS. CDR3 length equals 11 residues. The CDR3 region is CASNGGEARFF.

The chain joins TRBV12-3 or TRBV12-4 to TRBJ2-4; TCRdb calls TRBD1, which cannot be checked without DNA. There are 15 residues in the CDR3. CDR3 region: CASSQSGQEKNIQYF.

This chain links TRBV20-1 with TRBJ1-2. This CDR3 spans 13 amino acids. From germline, CDR1 is DFQATT and CDR2 SNEGSKA (reference sequence). CDR3: CSASNPASLGYTF.

The J gene is TRBJ1-5, the V gene TRBV20-1; TCRdb designates TRBD1, a call that cannot be tested without DNA. Per germline, CDR1 DFQATT and CDR2 SNEGSKA (reference sequence). The CDR3 sequence is 15 residues long. CDR3 in amino acids: CSARDRQGSNQPQHF.

The chain has TRBV3-1 and TRBJ1-1; the TCRdb call, TRBD1, lacks DNA for checking. Germline CDR1 reads LGHDT; CDR2 reads YNNKEL (reference sequence). The CDR3 runs 13 residues. CDR3 region: CASSHDAQAEAFF.

The chain couples TRBV6-5 to TRBJ1-5; as DNA is missing, the TRBD1 call by TCRdb cannot be tested. CDR3 length: 12 amino acids. Germline loops: CDR1 MNHEY, CDR2 SVGAGI. This chain's CDR3 is CASRDQGRTQHF.

The chain has TRBV7-9 and TRBJ2-7; TCRdb's D call of TRBD2 is untestable without DNA. Germline CDR1 and CDR2: SEHNR and FQNEAQ (reference sequence). This CDR3 is 14 amino acids long. The CDR3 sequence is CASSLSPLGYEQYF.

The chain combines TRBV7-2 with TRBJ1-1; TCRdb selects TRBD1, and the lack of DNA leaves this call unchecked. Germline V gene lookup returns CDR1 SGHTA and CDR2 FQGNSA. This CDR3 is built from 13 residues. CDR3: CASSRDTGVVDFF.

This sequence joins TRBV5-1 and TRBJ2-1; lacking DNA, the TRBD2 call made by TCRdb goes unchecked. The V gene's germline CDR1 is SGHRS and CDR2 YFSETQ. The CDR3 extends over 14 amino acids. CDR3 region: CASSPVLANNEQFF.

The chain joins TRBV20-1 to TRBJ2-1; absent DNA, TCRdb's TRBD2 call cannot be checked. Germline lookup yields CDR1 DFQATT and CDR2 SNEGSKA (reference sequence). The CDR3 has 13 amino acids. CDR3 amino acids: CSARVGGYNEQFF.

The chain couples TRBV10-3 to TRBJ2-2; TCRdb calls TRBD2, which cannot be checked without DNA. CDR1 is ENHRY and CDR2 is SYGVKD in the germline V gene. This CDR3 is 15 amino acids long. CDR3 sequence: CAISGLAGDTGELFF.

The chain recombines TRBV20-1 with TRBJ2-1; TCRdb picks TRBD1, but there is no DNA to check that call. The germline V gene has CDR1 DFQATT and CDR2 SNEGSKA (reference sequence). The CDR3 length is 13 residues. CDR3 amino acids: CSARRQKSREQFF.